This T cell receptor beta chain was observed in a study of cytomegalovirus exposure and HLA in healthy donors. Germline CDR1 LNHNV, CDR2 YYDKDF (reference sequence). The V and J ends lost 1 base and 9 bases, in that order; junction bases with no gene match: 13. This CDR3 contains 17 residues. The PCR ran on 60 Vbeta and 13 Jbeta primers. Method: immunoSEQ multiplex PCR; TCRdb's copy keeps in-frame clones and lacks some. This table has about 200,000 clones, about 80% appearing once. The chain combines TRBV15 with TRBJ2-1, with TRBD2 matching 9 bases. Sequencing was performed on PBMCs. The TCR was taken from a man aged 35-49 years in good health and CMV-seropositive. The CDR3 coding sequence is TGTGCCACCAGCAGAGGAGAGATCGGCGGGAGGGCAGGTGAGCAGTTCTTC. Its translation: CATSRGEIGGRAGEQFF.